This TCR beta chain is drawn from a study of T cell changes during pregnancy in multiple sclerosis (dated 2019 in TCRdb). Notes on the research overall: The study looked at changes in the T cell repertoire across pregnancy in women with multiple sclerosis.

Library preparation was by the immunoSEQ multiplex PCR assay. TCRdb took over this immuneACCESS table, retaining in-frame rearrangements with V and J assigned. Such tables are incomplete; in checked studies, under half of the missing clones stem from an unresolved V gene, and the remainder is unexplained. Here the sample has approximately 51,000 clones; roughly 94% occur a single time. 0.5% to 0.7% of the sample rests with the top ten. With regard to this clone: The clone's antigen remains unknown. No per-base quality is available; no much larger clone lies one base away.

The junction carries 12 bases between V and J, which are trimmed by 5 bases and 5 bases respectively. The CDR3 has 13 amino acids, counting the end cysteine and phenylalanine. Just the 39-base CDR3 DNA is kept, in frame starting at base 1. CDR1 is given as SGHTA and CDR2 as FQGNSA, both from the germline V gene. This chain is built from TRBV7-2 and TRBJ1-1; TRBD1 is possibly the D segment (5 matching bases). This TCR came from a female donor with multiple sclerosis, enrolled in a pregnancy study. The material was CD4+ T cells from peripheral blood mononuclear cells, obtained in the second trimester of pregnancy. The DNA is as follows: TGTGCCAGCAGCGGGGGGTCGGCGACTGAAGCTTTCTTT. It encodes CASSGGSATEAFF. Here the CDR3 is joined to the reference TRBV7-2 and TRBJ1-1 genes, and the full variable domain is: GAGVSQSPSNKVTEKGKDVELRCDPISGHTALYWYRQSLGQGLEFLIYFQGNSAPDKSGLPSDRFSAERTGGSVSTLTIQRTQQEDSAVYLCASSGGSATEAFFGQGTRLTVV.